What follows are 28 T cell receptor beta chains derived from one specimen sequenced in a study of CDR3 diversity in severe acne. TCRdb processed the PCR reads anew with MiXCR; each CDR3 protein has one entry. This table has tens of thousands of distinct CDR3 sequences, 45% to 65% appearing once. Material: blood. The receptors originated from a male donor in good health, without acne.

This clonotype appeared many times. CDR3: CASSYSREAARRGYTF. The CDR3 DNA is TGTGCCAGCAGTTACTCCAGGGAGGCTGCTCGTAGGGGCTACACCTTC. The chain combines TRBV6-5 with TRBJ1-2, with D possibly being TRBD1 (5 bases). The V and J ends lost 0 bases and 8 bases respectively, with 19 bases between them. Germline V CDR1 and CDR2: MNHEY, SVGAGI. The CDR3 is made up of 16 amino acids.

The CDR3 coding sequence is TGCAGTGCTCCGGGGACTAGCGGGAGCACAGATACGCAGTATTTT. It encodes CSAPGTSGSTDTQYF. The genes are TRBV20-1 and TRBJ2-3; 12 nucleotides line up with TRBD2. Trimming cost V 5 bases and J 0 bases; bases outside gene matches: 3. The CDR3 runs 15 residues. Germline CDR1 and CDR2: DFQATT and SNEGSKA (reference sequence).

Remarks on this clonotype: The junction departs from germline at one end; a sequencing error may be responsible. This sequence joins TRBV19 and TRBJ1-5, with D possibly being TRBD1 (5 bases). The germline CDR1 and CDR2 sequences are LNHDA and SQIVND (reference sequence). The CDR3 consists of 16 residues. The CDR3 loop is CAGGAQRGFSDQPQHF. For the CDR3, the DNA is TGTGCCGGTGGTGCCCAGCGGGGGTTTAGCGATCAGCCCCAGCATTTT.

The gene calls are TRBV6-1 and TRBJ2-3, with D perhaps matching TRBD1 or TRBD2 (6 bases each). CDR1 is MNHNS and CDR2 is SASEGT in the germline V gene. The CDR3 is made up of 15 amino acids. V was clipped by 8 bases and J by 0 bases, with 15 bases between them. CDR3: CASFSEGDSTDTQYF. The CDR3 region has the DNA TGTGCCAGCTTCTCGGAGGGGGACAGCACAGATACGCAGTATTTT.

A single count supports this clonotype. V usage is TRBV5-5 and J usage is TRBJ2-7; TRBD1 agrees at 11 bases. This CDR3 has 15 residues. The germline gives CDR1 SGHKS, CDR2 YYEKEE (reference sequence). V gave up 4 bases and J gave up 6 bases; unmatched junction bases: 9. The CDR3 sequence: CASSQPGQGVCEQYF. The DNA for the CDR3 is TGTGCCAGCAGCCAACCGGGACAGGGGGTATGCGAGCAGTACTTC.

The rearrangement uses TRBV20-1 and TRBJ2-5; D perhaps matches TRBD2 (6 bases). The CDR3 runs 13 residues. Germline V gene lookup returns CDR1 DFQATT and CDR2 SNEGSKA (reference sequence). The V gene lost 1 base and the J gene lost 2 bases, with 8 bases spanning the gap. CDR3 coding DNA: TGCAGTGCTAGAGGGGGGGATCAAGAGACCCAGTACTTC. It yields the protein CSARGGDQETQYF.

In its sample, this clonotype was seen many times. V is TRBV3-1 and J is TRBJ2-3; D is unresolved. CDR1 and CDR2 from the germline V gene are LGHDT and YNNKEL (reference sequence). This CDR3 is 12 amino acids long. Trimming shortened V by 4 bases and J by 2 bases, and 4 bases separated the two germline ends. This CDR3 is CASSLHTDTQYF. The CDR3 DNA sequence: TGTGCCAGCAGCCTCCACACAGATACGCAGTATTTT.

This clonotype was picked up one time. A junction end diverges from the germline sequence, so it may reflect a read error. The chain is built from TRBV15 and TRBJ2-6; D unclear. The germline V gene has CDR1 LNHNV and CDR2 YYDKDF (reference sequence). This CDR3 region has 9 residues. The CDR3 region has the DNA TGCTCTGGGGCCAACGTCCTGACTTTC. Translating gives CSGANVLTF. The entire variable domain, with the rest obtained from reference TRBV15 and TRBJ2-6, is as follows: DAMVIQNPRYQVTQFGKPVTLSCSQTLNHNVMYWYQQKSSQAPKLLFHYYDKDFNNEADTPDNFQSRRPNTSFCFLDIRSPGLGDTAMYLCSGANVLTFGAGSRLTVL.

The sample holds many counts of this clonotype. The chain combines TRBV5-1 with TRBJ2-5; 7 nucleotides agree with TRBD1. Germline loops: CDR1 SGHRS, CDR2 YFSETQ. CDR3 length equals 14 residues. The V segment lost 3 bases and the J segment 2 bases; nucleotides outside the gene matches: 4. For the CDR3, the DNA is TGCGCCAGCAGCTGGGGACAGACTCAAGAGACCCAGTACTTC. Protein sequence: CASSWGQTQETQYF.

Only a few counts were recorded for this clonotype. This chain joins TRBV20-1 and TRBJ1-3; the match to TRBD1 covers 8 bases. V was pared by 6 bases and J by 3 bases, with 7 bases of the junction left unmatched. This CDR3 has 14 residues. Germline CDR1 reads DFQATT; CDR2 reads SNEGSKA (reference sequence). The CDR3 loop reads CSATDRGGGNTIYF. In DNA form, the CDR3 reads TGCAGTGCAACCGACAGGGGTGGTGGAAACACCATATATTTT.

The rearrangement links TRBV6-6 to TRBJ1-4; 10 bases map to TRBD1. Germline trimming cut 2 bases from V and 8 bases from J; bases unmatched to any gene: 11. CDR3 length equals 17 residues. CDR1 is MNHNY and CDR2 is SVGAGI in the germline V gene (reference sequence). In DNA form, the CDR3 reads TGTGCCAGCAGTTACGACCCGACAGGGGGCGTACGAGAAAAACTGTTTTTT. The encoded protein is CASSYDPTGGVREKLFF.

The J gene is TRBJ2-1, the V gene TRBV11-3, with 7 bases lining up with TRBD2. The CDR3 covers 18 residues. CDR1 and CDR2 from the germline V gene are SGHNT and YENEEA. Trimming at V came to 4 bases and at J to 9 bases, leaving 21 bases not matched to a gene. CDR3 in amino acids: CASSSRGRGSSGAIEQFF. In DNA form, the CDR3 reads TGTGCCAGCAGCTCCCGTGGGCGGGGGAGCTCTGGGGCAATTGAGCAGTTCTTC.

The chain carries TRBV20-1 and TRBJ1-4, with a possible D match to TRBD1 (5 bases). The CDR3 sequence is 12 residues long. Germline lookup yields CDR1 DFQATT and CDR2 SNEGSKA (reference sequence). Trimming took 6 bases from V and 5 from J, leaving 10 bases between them. CDR3 amino acids: CSAIQGNEKLFF. For the CDR3, the DNA is TGCAGTGCCATCCAGGGAAATGAAAAACTGTTTTTT.

Regarding this clonotype: A much larger clonotype is one base distant, so this may be a read error. The CDR3 DNA follows: TGCAGCGTTACGCAGGGCAAGGAGTGGGAGCAGTACTTC. Protein sequence: CSVTQGKEWEQYF. V is TRBV29-1 and J is TRBJ2-7, with D perhaps matching TRBD1 (5 bases). CDR3 length equals 13 residues. Per germline, CDR1 SQVTM and CDR2 ANQGSEA. The V end lost 5 bases, the J end lost 7 bases, and 18 bases lay between the germline ends.

The chain recombines TRBV20-1 with TRBJ2-7, with 10 bases fitting TRBD2. V shed 5 bases, J shed 2 bases, and the junction held 6 bases outside the gene matches. CDR1 DFQATT and CDR2 SNEGSKA come from the germline V gene (reference sequence). The CDR3 has 14 residues. DNA for the CDR3: TGCAGTGCTTTTGGGACTAGCGTAACCTACGAGCAGTACTTC. Translated: CSAFGTSVTYEQYF.

The chain combines TRBV29-1 with TRBJ2-7, with 8 positions matching TRBD1. CDR1 and CDR2 from the germline V gene are SQVTM and ANQGSEA. The CDR3 extends over 13 amino acids. V gave up 4 bases and J gave up 3 bases; unmatched junction bases: 5. For the CDR3, the DNA is TGCAGCGTTGTTTTCGGACAGGGCTACGAGCAGTACTTC. Protein: CSVVFGQGYEQYF.

V and J are TRBV2 and TRBJ1-5; the match to TRBD1 covers 11 bases. This CDR3 spans 14 amino acids. CDR1 is SNHLY and CDR2 is FYNNEI in the germline V gene. After removal of 6 bases from V and 6 bases from J, the junction contained 4 bases not matched to a gene. The CDR3 sequence is CASRGQGVGQPQHF. The CDR3 bases are TGTGCCAGCAGGGGACAGGGGGTCGGTCAGCCCCAGCATTTT.

This clonotype was detected many times. This chain joins TRBV6-5 and TRBJ1-1; D gene unclear. The CDR3 contains 16 residues. V was clipped by 2 bases and J by 3 bases, with 16 bases between them. The germline CDR1 and CDR2 sequences are MNHEY and SVGAGI. CDR3 sequence: CASSYPPWSADTEAFF. The CDR3, as DNA: TGTGCCAGCAGTTACCCGCCCTGGAGCGCGGACACTGAAGCTTTCTTT.

Only one count was recorded for this clonotype. The rearrangement links TRBV5-1 to TRBJ2-1; 8 bases agree with TRBD1. Germline V gene sequence: CDR1 SGHRS, CDR2 YFSETQ. The CDR3 is made up of 15 amino acids. Unmatched junction bases numbered 4, after V lost 1 base and J lost 4 bases. CDR3 region: CASSLKTGVYNEQFF. In DNA, the CDR3 is TGCGCCAGCAGCTTGAAGACAGGGGTGTACAATGAGCAGTTCTTC.

The chain links TRBV7-9 to TRBJ2-7, with 11 nucleotides matching TRBD2. Looked up from germline, CDR1 is SEHNR and CDR2 is FQNEAQ (reference sequence). There are 14 residues in the CDR3. The trim removed 1 base at V and 6 bases at J, leaving 2 bases unmatched. Written as DNA, the CDR3 is TGTGCCAGCAGCTTAGAACTAGCGGGAGCCGAGCAGTACTTC. It yields the protein CASSLELAGAEQYF.

The chain couples TRBV12-3 or TRBV12-4 to TRBJ1-1, with D perhaps TRBD1 (5 bases). CDR3 length: 12 amino acids. Trimming cost V 3 bases and J 5 bases, with 7 bases left between them. The CDR3 loop reads CASSFRVTEAFF. The DNA of the CDR3 is TGTGCCAGCAGTTTCAGGGTTACTGAAGCTTTCTTT.

There are a few counts of this clonotype. This chain connects TRBV24-1 to TRBJ1-1, with 11 bases aligning to TRBD1. The CDR3 totals 15 residues. V shed 4 bases and J 3 bases; nucleotides not matched to a gene: 3. CDR1 and CDR2 (germline): KGHDR, SFDVKD. CDR3 protein: CATSESGQGDTEAFF. The CDR3 bases are TGTGCCACCAGTGAGTCGGGACAGGGGGACACTGAAGCTTTCTTT.

This clonotype showed up many times. This CDR3 fails to terminate in the conserved phenylalanine or tryptophan, so it likely reflects a read error. Because the CDR3's place on the DNA is in doubt, the DNA is left out and the CDR3 is given as listed by TCRdb. The CDR3 is CASSTTTGWLPLSL. The chain has TRBV5-6 and TRBJ1-3; the DNA was not compared with TRBD1, the D call given in the table. The CDR3 comprises 14 residues, both ends counted. Per germline, CDR1 SGHDT and CDR2 YYEEEE.

This clonotype has a handful of counts. A much larger clone sits a single nucleotide away, making a read error possible. The rearrangement links TRBV5-6 to TRBJ2-1; 8 bases align to TRBD1. The CDR3 is made up of 15 amino acids. The ends lost 4 bases at V and 6 bases at J; junction bases unmatched: 9. Germline values: CDR1 SGHDT, CDR2 YYEEEE. The CDR3 coding sequence is TGTGCCAGCAGCCTTGGACAGGGTAGCTTCAATGAGCAGTTCTTC. Encoded protein: CASSLGQGSFNEQFF.

To note about this clonotype: The DNA is left out, because the CDR3 cannot be placed on it with certainty; the CDR3 is given as TCRdb lists it. The chain employs TRBV11-2 and TRBJ1-4. The CDR3 spans 19 amino acids, including both terminal residues. Germline CDR1 reads SGHAT; CDR2 reads FQNNGV. This chain's CDR3 is CASSFYICSARGGNEKLFF.

The table lists this clonotype with many counts. The chain links TRBV9 to TRBJ1-2, with TRBD1 identical over 7 bases. The germline V gene encodes CDR1 SGDLS and CDR2 YYNGEE. The V gene end was trimmed by 4 bases and the J gene end by 3 bases; junction bases not matched to a gene: 6. This CDR3 contains 14 residues. The CDR3 bases are TGTGCCAGCAGCTCACAGGGGTGGGACTATGGCTACACCTTC. This sequence encodes CASSSQGWDYGYTF.

This clonotype was counted at least ten times. The V and J genes are TRBV12-3 or TRBV12-4 and TRBJ1-4; D is unresolved. There are 11 residues in the CDR3. Trimming pared 6 bases from V and 6 bases from J, leaving 5 bases between. In nucleotides, the CDR3 is TGTGCCAGCAGCCCGGATGAAAAACTGTTTTTT. It translates to CASSPDEKLFF.

On this clonotype: Relative to the germline gene, one junction end is altered; a read error may explain this. This sequence joins TRBV19 and TRBJ2-5; weak D call: TRBD2 (6 bases). Germline values: CDR1 LNHDA, CDR2 SQIVND (reference sequence). The CDR3 has 13 amino acids. This chain's CDR3 is CAGSRDFQETKYF. CDR3 DNA: TGTGCCGGTAGTCGGGACTTCCAAGAGACCAAGTACTTC.